This T cell receptor (beta chain) appears in the sequencing data of a study of blood T cell repertoires in COVID-19. Study background: There were acute and convalescent COVID-19 samples, and they came from the United States, Italy and Spain. PBMCs, B-cell-depleted T cells, or T cells provided the cDNA or gDNA that made up the material.

Using immunoSEQ multiplex PCR, the repertoire was profiled, and TCRdb retains in-frame clones only, with some absent. The table records 150,000 or so clones, roughly 79% of them present only once. Per the germline V gene, CDR1 is MNHEY and CDR2 is SVGAGI. V was clipped by 0 bases and J by 5 bases; unmatched bases: 0. The CDR3 spans 15 residues. The participants were between about 18 and 95 years old and came from under 25 US areas. Resolution of symptoms, clearance, or two negative PCRs was present in recovered Cohort 3 donors. The V gene is TRBV6-5, the J gene TRBJ2-5, with 13 bases aligning to TRBD2. Sequencing was carried out using PBMCs or T cells enriched from blood (not recorded which). This TCR was recovered from a woman aged 45-59 years who had recovered from COVID-19. CDR3: CASSYSTSGGETQYF. CDR3 coding DNA: TGTGCCAGCAGTTACTCGACTAGCGGGGGGGAGACCCAGTACTTC.